A selection of T cell receptor beta chains follows, all from one sample in a study of blood T cells in healthy people across ages. TCRdb re-derived calls from the 5' RACE reads in MiXCR, one entry per CDR3 protein. The data hold about 640,000 distinct CDR3 sequences, with 58% observed a single time. The sequenced material came from blood. Receptors originate from a man aged 60 to 75 in good health. CDR3s include the opening cysteine and the closing phenylalanine or tryptophan. Fields, in order: clone size, V gene, J gene, D gene, CDR3 protein, CDR3 DNA. A D gene is named only where the DNA matches it firmly. The size field is filled for only some rows; it gives once, few, many or a size class.

>.|TRBV24-1|TRBJ2-5|TRBD2
CATSDLAGPQETQYF
TGTGCCACCAGTGATTTAGCGGGACCCCAAGAGACCCAGTACTTC
>.|TRBV6-5|TRBJ2-7|TRBD1
CASSYSGGQGYEQYF
TGTGCCAGCAGTTATAGTGGAGGACAGGGCTACGAGCAGTACTTC
>.|TRBV4-1|TRBJ1-6|.
CASSRITRAEPLHF
TGCGCCAGCAGCCGCATCACCAGGGCAGAGCCCCTCCACTTT
>few|TRBV6-5|TRBJ2-1|TRBD2
CASSYSGGSHEQFF
TGTGCCAGCAGTTACTCGGGGGGGTCCCATGAGCAGTTCTTC
>once|TRBV2|TRBJ2-1|TRBD2
CASSPPSGAFNEQFF
TGTGCCAGCAGCCCCCCTAGCGGGGCCTTCAATGAGCAGTTCTTC
>.|TRBV5-1|TRBJ2-7|.
CASSLVPNRGGLEQYF
TGCGCCAGCAGCTTGGTTCCTAACAGGGGAGGGCTCGAGCAGTACTTC
>.|TRBV12-3/TRBV12-4|TRBJ2-3|.
CASRLTRTDTQYF
TGTGCCAGCAGACTGACTCGCACAGATACGCAGTATTTT
>.|TRBV6-5|TRBJ1-6|.
CASSYFVHSYNSPLHF
TGTGCCAGCAGTTACTTTGTTCACTCCTATAATTCACCCCTCCACTTT
>.|TRBV5-1|TRBJ1-1|TRBD1
CASSPTGRTEAFF
TGCGCCAGCAGCCCGACAGGGCGGACTGAAGCTTTCTTT
>.|TRBV29-1|TRBJ2-7|.
CSAATGSGYNEQYF
TGCAGCGCTGCGACAGGCTCTGGCTACAATGAGCAGTACTTC
>many|TRBV6-2/TRBV6-3|TRBJ2-3|.
CASREASTDTQYF
TGTGCCAGCAGGGAGGCCAGCACAGATACGCAGTATTTT
>once|TRBV9|TRBJ2-7|TRBD1
CASSVGGQGAQGGYEQYF
TGTGCCAGCAGCGTAGGTGGACAGGGGGCCCAAGGGGGATACGAGCAGTACTTC